The 23 T cell receptor beta chains presented below share a single source sample, sequenced in a study of T cell responses to AZD1222 COVID-19 vaccine. The data were produced by immunoSEQ multiplex PCR, yet TCRdb's version contains in-frame clones alone and is incomplete. The table shows 100,000 to 150,000 clones, with about 90% occurring only once. The material sequenced was peripheral blood, taken on day 0 of AZD1222 vaccination. These receptors all come from an adult in good health.

The V gene is TRBV28, the J gene TRBJ1-2, with D tentatively TRBD1 (6 bases). CDR3 size: 13 residues. The V and J ends lost 11 bases and 3 bases respectively, with 16 bases between them. CDR1 and CDR2 (germline): MDHEN, SYDVKM. CDR3 sequence (DNA): TGTGCCCTCGGGGGCTCAATAGACTATGGCTACACCTTC. Encoded protein: CALGGSIDYGYTF.

This clone was detected a few times. The chain recombines TRBV19 with TRBJ2-2, with TRBD1 identical over 7 bases. With V trimmed by 0 bases and J by 5 bases, 12 bases remained unmatched. This CDR3 contains 18 residues. In germline, CDR1 is LNHDA, CDR2 SQIVND (reference sequence). The CDR3: CASSIEPNDRDPTGELFF. CDR3 in DNA: TGTGCCAGTAGTATAGAACCCAACGACAGGGATCCTACCGGGGAGCTGTTTTTT.

The chain uses TRBV27 and TRBJ2-4; 8 nucleotides align to TRBD2. Germline CDR1 reads MNHEY; CDR2 reads SMNVEV (reference sequence). With V trimmed by 3 bases and J by 0 bases, 1 base remained unmatched. CDR3 size: 15 residues. The chain's CDR3 is CASSFLAGAKNIQYF. The CDR3 DNA is TGTGCCAGCAGTTTCCTAGCGGGAGCCAAAAACATTCAGTACTTC.

The chain has TRBV18 and TRBJ2-7; no clear D gene. The length of the CDR3 is 14 residues. Trimming pared 1 base from V and 5 bases from J, leaving 12 bases between. The germline gives CDR1 KGHSH, CDR2 LQKENI. CDR3 region: CASSPLGREDEQYF. In nucleotides, the CDR3 is TGTGCCAGCTCACCACTCGGTCGCGAGGACGAGCAGTACTTC. Combining the CDR3 with reference TRBV18 and TRBJ2-7 gives the whole variable domain NAGVMQNPRHLVRRRGQEARLRCSPMKGHSHVYWYRQLPEEGLKFMVYLQKENIIDESGMPKERFSAEFPKEGPSILRIQQVVRGDSAAYFCASSPLGREDEQYFGPGTRLTVT.

This clone was counted a few times. This sequence joins TRBV10-2 and TRBJ2-7; no reliable D call. With 0 bases removed from V and 7 bases from J, the gap between germline ends came to 10 bases. In germline, CDR1 is WSHSY, CDR2 SAAADI. CDR3 size: 13 residues. CDR3 nucleotides: TGCGCCAGCAGTGAGTCCGCCGCTGAAGAGCAGTACTTC. Its translation is CASSESAAEEQYF.

The chain combines TRBV7-8 with TRBJ2-7; 7 bases are a match to TRBD1. The V and J ends lost 1 base and 6 bases, in that order; junction bases with no gene match: 15. The CDR3 covers 17 residues. Germline V CDR1 and CDR2: SGHVS, FQNEAQ. In DNA, the CDR3 is TGTGCCAGCAGCTTAGTCGGGACAGCTCAGAGGGCGAGCGAGCAGTACTTC. As protein: CASSLVGTAQRASEQYF.

The chain links TRBV2 to TRBJ1-2, with 7 bases that match TRBD1. The CDR3 runs 13 residues. V shed 5 bases and J 1 base; nucleotides not matched to a gene: 1. Germline V gene sequence: CDR1 SNHLY, CDR2 FYNNEI. This CDR3 is CASSRDSNYGYTF. Here the CDR3 DNA reads TGTGCCAGCAGTCGGGACAGTAACTATGGCTACACCTTC.

In the case of this clone: The same CDR3 can be traced to other DNA sequences in this sample. The rearrangement links TRBV9 to TRBJ1-6; D gene unclear. The CDR3 extends over 15 amino acids. Looked up from germline, CDR1 is SGDLS and CDR2 is YYNGEE. V dropped 0 bases and J dropped 0 bases, with 4 bases sitting between them. CDR3 loop: CASSVGSSYNSPLHF. As DNA, the CDR3 is TGTGCCAGCAGCGTAGGAAGCTCCTATAATTCACCCCTCCACTTT.

The count of this clone is one. The chain joins TRBV7-6 to TRBJ2-1; 7 bases are shared with TRBD1. V gave up 6 bases and J gave up 0 bases; unmatched junction bases: 8. The CDR3 length is 16 residues. Germline-derived CDR1 and CDR2 are SGHVS and FNYEAQ. The DNA for the CDR3 is TGTGCCAGCAGTCCTCGGACAGGCAGCTCCTACAATGAGCAGTTCTTC. It yields the protein CASSPRTGSSYNEQFF.

The chain combines TRBV18 with TRBJ1-1, with TRBD1 as a possible D gene (6 bases). CDR1 is KGHSH, CDR2 LQKENI, per germline. Between the trimmed V and J ends, which lost 3 bases and 7 bases, there was a span of 15 bases. This CDR3 spans 14 amino acids. The CDR3 nucleotides are TGTGCCAGCTCACCCCTGCCGTCCAGGGGTGAAGCTTTCTTT. Translating gives CASSPLPSRGEAFF.

V gene TRBV30 combines with J gene TRBJ2-7, with D perhaps given as TRBD1 or TRBD2 (5 bases each). Germline lookup yields CDR1 GTSNPN and CDR2 SVGIG (reference sequence). V was cut by 2 bases and J by 0 bases, with 20 bases left in between. This CDR3 comprises 17 residues. CDR3 nucleotides: TGTGCCTGGAGTCCAGGGAGAGAGTGGGCCTACTCCTACGAGCAGTACTTC. This translates into CAWSPGREWAYSYEQYF.

The DNA for the CDR3 is TGTGCCAGCTCACCCGGGACAGTGAACACTGAAGCTTTCTTT. It is translated as CASSPGTVNTEAFF. The rearrangement links TRBV18 to TRBJ1-1; TRBD1 agrees at 7 bases. The CDR3 is 14 residues long. V shed 3 bases and J 0 bases; nucleotides not matched to a gene: 1. Germline CDR1 reads KGHSH; CDR2 reads LQKENI.

Here the CDR3 DNA reads TGCAGTGCTAGCGAAGAGACCCAGTACTTC. It specifies CSASEETQYF. V gene TRBV20-1 combines with J gene TRBJ2-5; no firm D call. The CDR3 sequence is 10 residues long. Deletions cut 3 bases from V and 3 bases from J, with 2 bases between. The germline gives CDR1 DFQATT, CDR2 SNEGSKA (reference sequence).

This sequence joins TRBV21-1 and TRBJ1-1; TRBD1 was called by the table and not checked on the DNA. TRBV21-1 counts as a pseudogene. The CDR3 covers 13 residues. The CDR3 protein is CASKGGGNTEAFF. Written as DNA, the CDR3 is TGTGCCAGCAAAGGGGGCGGAAACACTGAAGCTTTCTTT.

J is TRBJ2-7 and V is TRBV11-3; either TRBD1 or TRBD2 may supply D (5 bases each). With 2 bases removed from V and 4 bases from J, the gap between germline ends came to 9 bases. This CDR3 is 13 amino acids long. The germline gives CDR1 SGHNT, CDR2 YENEEA. CDR3 bases: TGTGCCAGCAGCTTACGGGGCGTTTACGAGCAGTACTTC. It is translated as CASSLRGVYEQYF. The complete variable domain, with remaining parts taken from reference TRBV11-3 and TRBJ2-7, reads EAGVVQSPRYKIIEKKQPVAFWCNPISGHNTLYWYLQNLGQGPELLIRYENEEAVDDSQLPKDRFSAERLKGVDSTLKIQPAELGDSAVYLCASSLRGVYEQYFGPGTRLTVT.

This chain uses TRBV9 with TRBJ1-2; no clear D. Germline loops: CDR1 SGDLS, CDR2 YYNGEE. This CDR3 is built from 15 residues. V was clipped by 0 bases and J by 2 bases, with 11 bases between them. The CDR3 spells CASSVDPNFNYGYTF. The DNA for the CDR3 is TGTGCCAGCAGCGTAGATCCGAACTTCAACTATGGCTACACCTTC.

The chain carries TRBV5-6 and TRBJ1-2, with no clear D. This CDR3 has 15 amino acids. Germline V lookup: CDR1 SGHDT, CDR2 YYEEEE. Trimming left V 3 bases short and J 2 bases short, with 14 bases between. CDR3 nucleotide sequence: TGTGCCAGCAGCTATATGGACGGAAGAAACTATGGCTACACCTTC. This gives the protein CASSYMDGRNYGYTF.

The CDR3 here is CASSFGLAMADEQFF. The CDR3 DNA reads TGTGCCAGCAGTTTCGGGCTAGCAATGGCGGATGAGCAGTTCTTC. This chain uses TRBV27 with TRBJ2-1, with D perhaps TRBD2 (5 bases). The CDR3 loop spans 15 amino acids. Trimming left V 3 bases short and J 8 bases short, with 17 bases between. Germline V gives CDR1 MNHEY, CDR2 SMNVEV (reference sequence).

This clone is a singleton in its sample. The chain employs TRBV7-8 and TRBJ2-1, with D hard to call. With 0 bases removed from V and 2 bases from J, the gap between germline ends came to 8 bases. The CDR3 has 15 amino acids. Germline CDR1 SGHVS, CDR2 FQNEAQ. This CDR3 reads CASSLAWVAYNEQFF. The CDR3, as DNA: TGTGCCAGCAGCTTAGCGTGGGTCGCCTACAATGAGCAGTTCTTC.

This clone has just a few counts. DNA of the CDR3: TGTGCCAGTAGTCCTTCCCAGGGTTTCTACGAGCAGTACTTC. Its protein is CASSPSQGFYEQYF. The chain is built from TRBV19 and TRBJ2-7; tentative D call: TRBD1 (5 bases). Germline CDR1 and CDR2: LNHDA and SQIVND (reference sequence). This CDR3 is built from 14 residues. V lost 5 bases, J lost 3 bases, and 14 bases lay in between.

This chain links TRBV10-2 with TRBJ2-5; the D gene is possibly TRBD2 (6 bases). Germline V gives CDR1 WSHSY, CDR2 SAAADI. The V end was cut by 4 bases, the J end by 2 bases, with 17 bases between. The length of the CDR3 is 16 residues. The CDR3 here is CASSVYLVAGQETQYF. DNA of the CDR3: TGCGCCAGCAGTGTATATCTGGTGGCGGGGCAAGAGACCCAGTACTTC.

The chain links TRBV3-1 (or the pseudogene TRBV3-2) to TRBJ2-7; D not resolved. The germline gives CDR1 LGHDT, CDR2 YNNKEL (reference sequence). The length of the CDR3 is 14 residues. V lost 3 bases and J 2 bases, leaving 11 bases between the germline ends. The CDR3 protein is CASSQNSQAYEQYF. CDR3 DNA sequence: TGTGCCAGCAGCCAGAATAGCCAAGCCTACGAGCAGTACTTC.

This clone turned up a few times. The chain joins TRBV11-3 to TRBJ2-4; TRBD2 agrees at 7 bases. CDR3 length: 18 amino acids. V dropped 0 bases and J dropped 2; count of bases not matched to a gene: 10. The germline V gene encodes CDR1 SGHNT and CDR2 YENEEA. This chain's CDR3 is CASSLDQGGSASKNIQYF. The CDR3 bases are TGTGCCAGCAGCTTAGATCAGGGAGGGAGCGCCTCCAAAAACATTCAGTACTTC.